Presented here are 19 T cell receptor beta chains from one specimen sequenced in a study of beta chain features in type 1 diabetes. The isolated RNA, all of it, was reverse transcribed, so expressed TCRB transcripts were what got sequenced. Sequencing was performed with immunoSEQ multiplex PCR; in TCRdb, only in-frame clones are kept and a portion is missing. Found here are 400,000 to 600,000 clones, around 28% of them singletons; the top ten hold more than 0.055%. What was sequenced was naive CD4+ T cells from blood. These receptors all come from a man between 18 and 35 years old in good health.

Turning to this clone: In the same sample, other DNA sequences code for this CDR3. The rearrangement joins TRBV30 to TRBJ2-1; D is ambiguous. V was cut by 1 base and J by 2 bases, with 9 bases left in between. The germline gives CDR1 GTSNPN, CDR2 SVGIG (reference sequence). CDR3 length: 14 amino acids. CDR3 region: CAWSGLVTYNEQFF. CDR3 DNA sequence: TGTGCCTGGAGTGGTCTAGTAACCTACAATGAGCAGTTCTTC.

This clone has more than one count but fewer than ten. V and J are TRBV30 and TRBJ1-2; D gene unclear. CDR1 is GTSNPN and CDR2 is SVGIG in the germline V gene (reference sequence). CDR3 length: 15 residues. The V and J ends lost 3 bases and 5 bases respectively, with 19 bases between them. CDR3 region: CAWSPQVTGGYGYTF. The CDR3 nucleotides read TGTGCCTGGAGCCCTCAGGTCACGGGAGGGTATGGCTACACCTTC.

In its sample, this clone was seen a few times. This rearrangement joins TRBV2 to TRBJ2-1; perhaps TRBD1 as D (6 bases). The germline V and J ends were trimmed by 2 bases and 7 bases, with 12 bases remaining between them. The germline gives CDR1 SNHLY, CDR2 FYNNEI. This CDR3 contains 14 residues. CDR3 sequence (DNA): TGTGCCAGCAGTGAAAGAGAGGGGGAGAATGAGCAGTTCTTC. Encoded protein: CASSEREGENEQFF.

J is TRBJ2-1 and V is TRBV27; TRBD1 is a possible D gene (6 bases). V was cut by 2 bases and J by 4 bases, with 12 bases left in between. The CDR3 contains 15 residues. The germline gives CDR1 MNHEY, CDR2 SMNVEV (reference sequence). CDR3 region: CASSLRQGWYNEQFF. The CDR3 nucleotides are TGTGCCAGCAGTTTAAGGCAGGGGTGGTACAATGAGCAGTTCTTC.

The chain uses TRBV7-2 and TRBJ2-6; D gene uncertain. Germline lookup yields CDR1 SGHTA and CDR2 FQGNSA. The CDR3 has 16 residues. V shed 4 bases and J shed 0 bases, with 10 bases lying between them. CDR3: CASSSYSSSGANVLTF. The DNA for the CDR3 is TGTGCCAGCAGCTCATACTCGAGCTCTGGGGCCAACGTCCTGACTTTC. The full variable domain, in which reference TRBV7-2 and TRBJ2-6 provide the parts outside the CDR3, is GAGVSQSPSNKVTEKGKDVELRCDPISGHTALYWYRQSLGQGLEFLIYFQGNSAPDKSGLPSDRFSAERTGGSVSTLTIQRTQQEDSAVYLCASSSYSSSGANVLTFGAGSRLTVL.

This clone appeared a few times. The chain combines TRBV19 with TRBJ2-3; 7 bases match TRBD2. The V and J ends lost 4 bases and 2 bases, in that order; junction bases with no gene match: 6. Germline loops: CDR1 LNHDA, CDR2 SQIVND (reference sequence). The CDR3 extends over 15 amino acids. For the CDR3, the DNA is TGTGCCAGTAGTACCAGCGGGATAAACACAGATACGCAGTATTTT. Its translation: CASSTSGINTDTQYF.

This clone has only a few counts. The J gene is TRBJ1-1, the V gene TRBV14; D unclear. CDR1 is SGHDN, CDR2 FVKESK, per germline. Trimming shortened V by 3 bases and J by 2 bases, and 10 bases separated the two germline ends. The CDR3 extends over 14 amino acids. The CDR3 DNA is TGTGCCAGCAGCCACGACTACCCAAACACTGAAGCTTTCTTT. Translating it yields CASSHDYPNTEAFF. The full variable domain, in which reference TRBV14 and TRBJ1-1 provide the parts outside the CDR3, is EAGVTQFPSHSVIEKGQTVTLRCDPISGHDNLYWYRRVMGKEIKFLLHFVKESKQDESGMPNNRFLAERTGGTYSTLKVQPAELEDSGVYFCASSHDYPNTEAFFGQGTRLTVV.

As for this clone: Other DNA sequences in this sample translate to the same CDR3. The gene calls are TRBV20-1 and TRBJ2-7; tentatively, D is TRBD1 (6 bases). The CDR3 contains 11 residues. Looked up from germline, CDR1 is DFQATT and CDR2 is SNEGSKA (reference sequence). With 6 bases removed from V and 3 bases from J, the gap between germline ends came to 9 bases. The CDR3 DNA reads TGCAGTGCAAGGGACAACTACGAGCAGTACTTC. As protein: CSARDNYEQYF.

The J gene is TRBJ2-5, the V gene TRBV10-3, with D perhaps TRBD1 (6 bases). CDR1 and CDR2 from the germline V gene are ENHRY and SYGVKD. Trimming stripped 4 bases from V and 5 bases from J, with 11 bases between. CDR3 length: 13 residues. This chain's CDR3 is CAISGQDSETQYF. For the CDR3, the DNA is TGTGCCATCAGTGGTCAGGACAGTGAGACCCAGTACTTC.

CDR3 region: CASSLQRWGTEAFF. CDR3 DNA sequence: TGTGCCAGCAGCCTCCAGAGATGGGGCACTGAAGCTTTCTTT. The V and J genes are TRBV4-2 and TRBJ1-1; D gene ambiguous. CDR1 and CDR2 from the germline V gene are LGHNA and YNFKEQ. V lost 4 bases to trimming and J lost 4 bases, with 13 bases between them. This CDR3 spans 14 amino acids.

The chain recombines TRBV4-2 with TRBJ2-4, with 12 bases lining up with TRBD2. Trimming at V came to 4 bases and at J to 0 bases, leaving 7 bases not matched to a gene. Germline CDR1 LGHNA, CDR2 YNFKEQ. The CDR3 extends over 18 amino acids. The CDR3 here is CASSRGLAGPEAKNIQYF. In nucleotides, the CDR3 is TGTGCCAGCAGCCGAGGACTAGCGGGACCTGAAGCCAAAAACATTCAGTACTTC.

V is TRBV11-3 and J is TRBJ2-2; D ambiguous. Trimming stripped 1 base from V and 5 bases from J, with 8 bases between. The CDR3 has 14 amino acids. The germline V gene has CDR1 SGHNT and CDR2 YENEEA. CDR3 residues: CASSLGGVTGELFF. The CDR3 DNA sequence: TGTGCCAGCAGCTTAGGTGGAGTAACCGGGGAGCTGTTTTTT.

V is TRBV6-5 and J is TRBJ2-3; 9 bases align to TRBD1. Unmatched junction bases numbered 9, after V lost 5 bases and J lost 6 bases. This CDR3 is 15 amino acids long. Germline lookup yields CDR1 MNHEY and CDR2 SVGAGI. CDR3: CASSHRGHWGDTQYF. The CDR3 nucleotides are TGTGCCAGCAGTCACAGGGGGCATTGGGGGGATACGCAGTATTTT.

This chain links TRBV9 with TRBJ2-1; D may be TRBD2 (6 bases). Per germline, CDR1 SGDLS and CDR2 YYNGEE. V gave up 3 bases and J gave up 3 bases, with 13 bases separating them. The CDR3 contains 15 residues. CDR3 sequence: CASSGGTPNYNEQFF. The CDR3, as DNA: TGTGCCAGCAGCGGGGGGACTCCCAACTACAATGAGCAGTTCTTC.

The J gene is TRBJ2-4, the V gene TRBV5-1; the D gene is possibly TRBD1 (6 bases). The germline CDR1 and CDR2 sequences are SGHRS and YFSETQ. Deletions cut 4 bases from V and 0 bases from J, with 26 bases between. CDR3 length equals 20 residues. The chain's CDR3 is CASSGFREAGTNIAKNIQYF. The CDR3, as DNA: TGCGCCAGCAGCGGATTCCGCGAGGCCGGGACAAACATAGCCAAAAACATTCAGTACTTC.

The genes are TRBV4-3 and TRBJ2-5; 8 bases agree with TRBD2. V lost 4 bases, J lost 5 bases, and 3 bases stayed unmatched. Germline loops: CDR1 LGHNA, CDR2 YSLEER. The CDR3 has 13 residues. In DNA form, the CDR3 reads TGCGCCAGCAGCCTACGGGGGGGTGAGACCCAGTACTTC. This sequence encodes CASSLRGGETQYF.

This clone turned up a few times. The rearrangement uses TRBV29-1 and TRBJ2-2; maybe TRBD1 (5 bases). Trimming left V 6 bases short and J 3 bases short, with 8 bases between. Germline V gene data show CDR1 as SQVTM and CDR2 as ANQGSEA. The CDR3 consists of 12 residues. CDR3 region: CSVTEDTGELFF. In DNA form, the CDR3 reads TGCAGCGTGACAGAAGACACCGGGGAGCTGTTTTTT.

This clone appeared a few times. The CDR3 DNA reads TGTGCCAGCAGCCAAGTCAGGTTTGAGCAGTACTTC. It specifies CASSQVRFEQYF. This chain links TRBV14 with TRBJ2-7; D ambiguous. Per the germline V gene, CDR1 is SGHDN and CDR2 is FVKESK. The CDR3 consists of 12 residues. V shed 1 base and J shed 7 bases, with 8 bases lying between them.

This clone was observed a handful of times. The genes are TRBV29-1 and TRBJ2-2; 8 bases fit TRBD1. The CDR3 spans 15 residues. V lost 0 bases and J lost 7; bases outside the gene matches: 7. Germline loops: CDR1 SQVTM, CDR2 ANQGSEA. CDR3 protein: CSVEEGTGRSGELFF. In nucleotides, the CDR3 is TGCAGCGTTGAAGAGGGGACAGGTCGAAGCGGGGAGCTGTTTTTT.